The rows below give T cell receptor beta chains drawn from one sample of a study of shared clonotypes between healthy human individuals. Profiling relied on immunoSEQ multiplex PCR, and the TCRdb table lists in-frame clones only, not all of them. The sample lists some 580,000 clones; 97% were seen once. Source material: naive CD4+ T cells sorted from blood. The source of these receptors is a woman under 40 in good health. Both conserved end residues are part of each CDR3. The D gene is left open where the match is weak. Part of the rows lack a size; the others show once, few, many or a class for expanded clones.

CDR3: CASTLLLAGGHNEQFF
DNA: TGTGCCAGCACCTTACTCCTAGCGGGAGGGCACAATGAGCAGTTCTTC
D: TRBD2
J: TRBJ2-1
V: TRBV7-2
size: once

CDR3: CASSLGLDGNTIYF
DNA: TGTGCCAGCAGCTTAGGACTGGATGGAAACACCATATATTTT
D: .
J: TRBJ1-3
V: TRBV7-6
size: .

CDR3: CASSSGTGGITGELFF
DNA: TGTGCCAGCAGCTCCGGGACAGGGGGCATCACCGGGGAGCTGTTTTTT
D: TRBD1
J: TRBJ2-2
V: TRBV7-4
size: .

CDR3: CASSSTGGADTEAFF
DNA: TGTGCCAGCAGTTCCACGGGGGGAGCTGACACTGAAGCTTTCTTT
D: .
J: TRBJ1-1
V: TRBV6-5
size: .

CDR3: CASTPTGGGQPQHF
DNA: TGTGCCAGTACCCCGACAGGGGGCGGACAGCCCCAGCATTTT
D: TRBD1
J: TRBJ1-5
V: TRBV19
size: .

CDR3: CASSEQGVSNQPQHF
DNA: TGTGCCAGCAGCGAACAGGGAGTGAGCAATCAGCCCCAGCATTTT
D: .
J: TRBJ1-5
V: TRBV2
size: .

CDR3: CSVRQGVTGELFF
DNA: TGCAGCGTAAGACAGGGGGTGACCGGGGAGCTGTTTTTT
D: TRBD1
J: TRBJ2-2
V: TRBV29-1
size: once

CDR3: CASSIGYYNEQYF
DNA: TGTGCCAGTAGTATCGGATACTACAACGAGCAGTACTTC
D: .
J: TRBJ2-7
V: TRBV19
size: once

CDR3: CASSSGQYTDTQYF
DNA: TGTGCCAGCAGCTCCGGACAGTACACAGATACGCAGTATTTT
D: .
J: TRBJ2-3
V: TRBV28
size: .

CDR3: CASSYRRNNYGYTF
DNA: TGTGCCAGCAGTTACCGACGGAATAACTATGGCTACACCTTC
D: .
J: TRBJ1-2
V: TRBV6-6
size: once

CDR3: CASSYGDYWKETQYF
DNA: TGTGCCAGCAGTTACGGGGACTATTGGAAAGAGACCCAGTACTTC
D: TRBD2
J: TRBJ2-5
V: TRBV6-6
size: .

CDR3: CASSLHRAQFGYTF
DNA: TGTGCCAGCAGTTTGCACAGGGCTCAGTTTGGCTACACCTTC
D: .
J: TRBJ1-2
V: TRBV28
size: few

CDR3: CASSIESATSGSEQYF
DNA: TGTGCCAGTAGTATCGAATCGGCTACTAGCGGGAGCGAGCAGTACTTC
D: TRBD2
J: TRBJ2-7
V: TRBV19
size: .

CDR3: CASSSFGVLQETQYF
DNA: TGTGCCAGCAGTTCGTTTGGGGTGCTGCAAGAGACCCAGTACTTC
D: .
J: TRBJ2-5
V: TRBV28
size: .

CDR3: CASSPPGGRTGTQYF
DNA: TGTGCCAGCAGTCCCCCCGGGGGGCGCACGGGTACGCAGTATTTT
D: .
J: TRBJ2-3
V: TRBV27
size: .

CDR3: CASSLSGGRVEAFF
DNA: TGTGCCAGCAGCTTGTCAGGGGGGCGCGTTGAAGCTTTCTTT
D: TRBD1
J: TRBJ1-1
V: TRBV5-6
size: .

CDR3: CASSLSVAGPPYEQYF
DNA: TGTGCCAGCAGTTTATCCGTAGCGGGACCCCCCTACGAGCAGTACTTC
D: TRBD2
J: TRBJ2-7
V: TRBV28
size: .

CDR3: CASSQVGKEGRSYNEQFF
DNA: TGTGCCAGCAGCCAAGTAGGGAAAGAAGGAAGGTCCTACAATGAGCAGTTCTTC
D: .
J: TRBJ2-1
V: TRBV14
size: .

CDR3: CASSLWALSNQPQHF
DNA: TGTGCCAGCAGTTTGTGGGCACTTAGCAATCAGCCCCAGCATTTT
D: .
J: TRBJ1-5
V: TRBV28
size: .

CDR3: CASSTREISSGNTIYF
DNA: TGTGCCAGCAGCACACGGGAAATCAGCTCTGGAAACACCATATATTTT
D: .
J: TRBJ1-3
V: TRBV7-8
size: once

CDR3: CASSPGLVTDTQYF
DNA: TGTGCCAGCAGCCCGGGACTAGTCACAGATACGCAGTATTTT
D: TRBD2
J: TRBJ2-3
V: TRBV6-1
size: .

CDR3: CAISVSISDGSTEAFF
DNA: TGTGCCATCAGTGTGAGCATTTCCGACGGTAGCACTGAAGCTTTCTTT
D: .
J: TRBJ1-1
V: TRBV10-3
size: .

CDR3: CASSPGTSGRYNEQFF
DNA: TGCGCCAGCAGCCCCGGGACTAGCGGGAGGTACAATGAGCAGTTCTTC
D: TRBD2
J: TRBJ2-1
V: TRBV5-1
size: .

CDR3: CASSPPDRNTEAFF
DNA: TGCGCCAGCAGTCCCCCCGACAGGAACACTGAAGCTTTCTTT
D: .
J: TRBJ1-1
V: TRBV10-2
size: .

CDR3: CASSPGGWESSYEQYF
DNA: TGTGCCAGCAGCCCGGGGGGGTGGGAGAGCTCCTACGAGCAGTACTTC
D: TRBD2
J: TRBJ2-7
V: TRBV9
size: .

CDR3: CAITRTENTEAFF
DNA: TGTGCCATCACCCGGACGGAGAACACTGAAGCTTTCTTT
D: .
J: TRBJ1-1
V: TRBV10-3
size: .

CDR3: CASSLGTSGYEQYF
DNA: TGTGCCAGCAGTCTCGGGACTAGCGGCTACGAGCAGTACTTC
D: TRBD2
J: TRBJ2-7
V: TRBV28
size: .

CDR3: CASSLESHTWAHQPQHF
DNA: TGCGCCAGCAGCTTGGAGAGTCATACGTGGGCTCATCAGCCCCAGCATTTT
D: .
J: TRBJ1-5
V: TRBV5-1
size: .

CDR3: CASGPSGNSPLHF
DNA: TGTGCCAGCGGCCCCTCGGGAAATTCACCCCTCCACTTT
D: .
J: TRBJ1-6
V: TRBV27
size: once

CDR3: CASSLAGTDEKLFF
DNA: TGTGCCAGCAGCTTGGCGGGGACAGATGAAAAACTGTTTTTT
D: TRBD1
J: TRBJ1-4
V: TRBV5-5
size: .

CDR3: CSVDGNDYEQYF
DNA: TGCAGCGTTGATGGCAACGACTACGAGCAGTACTTC
D: .
J: TRBJ2-7
V: TRBV29-1
size: .

CDR3: CASSYSSPGNQPQHF
DNA: TGTGCCAGCAGTTACTCGAGCCCCGGCAATCAGCCCCAGCATTTT
D: .
J: TRBJ1-5
V: TRBV6-6
size: .

CDR3: CASSVGAPLGQPQHF
DNA: TGTGCCAGCAGTGTCGGGGCTCCGTTGGGACAGCCCCAGCATTTT
D: .
J: TRBJ1-5
V: TRBV2
size: .

CDR3: CASSLVEEGRYEQFF
DNA: TGTGCCAGCAGCTTAGTTGAGGAGGGGAGGTATGAGCAGTTCTTC
D: .
J: TRBJ2-1
V: TRBV7-9
size: .

CDR3: CASSLDEGSAFF
DNA: TGTGCCAGCAGCTTAGATGAGGGTTCCGCTTTCTTT
D: .
J: TRBJ1-1
V: TRBV7-8
size: once

CDR3: CASSLGVPGGTEAFF
DNA: TGTGCCAGCAGCTTAGGGGTGCCCGGGGGCACTGAAGCTTTCTTT
D: .
J: TRBJ1-1
V: TRBV7-9
size: .

CDR3: CASSPHQTSGYAQYF
DNA: TGCGCCAGCAGCCCCCATCAGACTAGCGGGTATGCGCAGTACTTC
D: TRBD2
J: TRBJ2-7
V: TRBV4-1
size: .

CDR3: CATSTYPGQGTEKLFF
DNA: TGTGCCACCAGCACATATCCGGGACAGGGGACTGAAAAACTGTTTTTT
D: TRBD1
J: TRBJ1-4
V: TRBV15
size: .

CDR3: CASHRALPSEQYF
DNA: TGTGCCAGCCACCGGGCCCTACCCTCCGAGCAGTACTTC
D: .
J: TRBJ2-7
V: TRBV28
size: .

CDR3: CASDGGRRGLEQFF
DNA: TGTGCCAGCGATGGCGGGAGGAGGGGTCTGGAGCAGTTCTTC
D: TRBD2
J: TRBJ2-1
V: TRBV28
size: once

CDR3: CASSQVLTKAYNEQFF
DNA: TGTGCCAGCAGCCAAGTCCTAACAAAGGCCTACAATGAGCAGTTCTTC
D: .
J: TRBJ2-1
V: TRBV14
size: .

CDR3: CASSSRGGLIEQYF
DNA: TGTGCCAGCAGTTCCCGGGGGGGGTTAATCGAGCAGTACTTC
D: TRBD2
J: TRBJ2-7
V: TRBV28
size: once

CDR3: CASSKGPLGDGQPQHF
DNA: TGTGCCAGCAGCAAAGGACCGCTCGGTGACGGGCAGCCCCAGCATTTT
D: .
J: TRBJ1-5
V: TRBV21-1
size: .

CDR3: CASSPGTGDPATNEKLFF
DNA: TGTGCCAGCAGTCCCGGGACAGGGGACCCTGCAACTAATGAAAAACTGTTTTTT
D: TRBD1
J: TRBJ1-4
V: TRBV27
size: .

CDR3: CASHKTVYNYGYTF
DNA: TGTGCCAGTCATAAGACAGTGTACAACTATGGCTACACCTTC
D: .
J: TRBJ1-2
V: TRBV19
size: .

CDR3: CASSEQESSYNEQFF
DNA: TGTGCCAGCAGTGAACAGGAGAGCTCCTACAATGAGCAGTTCTTC
D: .
J: TRBJ2-1
V: TRBV6-1
size: .

CDR3: CASSKGLHSPLHF
DNA: TGTGCCAGCAGTAAAGGGTTACATTCACCCCTCCACTTT
D: .
J: TRBJ1-6
V: TRBV6-5
size: .

CDR3: CASSLRRTGGSNQPQHF
DNA: TGTGCCAGCAGTTTAAGGCGGACAGGGGGTAGCAATCAGCCCCAGCATTTT
D: TRBD1
J: TRBJ1-5
V: TRBV27
size: .

CDR3: CASSDEGGMNTEAFF
DNA: TGTGCCAGCAGTGATGAGGGGGGAATGAACACTGAAGCTTTCTTT
D: .
J: TRBJ1-1
V: TRBV2
size: .

CDR3: CASSPDRYYEQYF
DNA: TGTGCCAGCAGCCCGGACAGATACTACGAGCAGTACTTC
D: .
J: TRBJ2-7
V: TRBV28
size: .

CDR3: CASSFQMGSSNQPQHF
DNA: TGTGCCAGCAGCTTCCAAATGGGTAGTAGCAATCAGCCCCAGCATTTT
D: .
J: TRBJ1-5
V: TRBV5-5
size: .

CDR3: CASSLVRSNQPQHF
DNA: TGTGCCAGCAGTCTTGTTCGTAGCAATCAGCCCCAGCATTTT
D: .
J: TRBJ1-5
V: TRBV28
size: .

CDR3: CASSSGLAGVVNEQFF
DNA: TGTGCCAGCAGCTCCGGACTAGCGGGAGTGGTCAATGAGCAGTTCTTC
D: TRBD2
J: TRBJ2-1
V: TRBV9
size: .

CDR3: CAWSVRETQYF
DNA: TGTGCCTGGAGTGTACGGGAGACCCAGTACTTC
D: .
J: TRBJ2-5
V: TRBV30
size: once

CDR3: CASSGQLIPNLEQFF
DNA: TGTGCCAGCAGTGGACAGCTTATCCCAAACTTAGAGCAGTTCTTC
D: .
J: TRBJ2-1
V: TRBV6-1
size: once

CDR3: CASSPGRLGPLTDSPLHF
DNA: TGCGCCAGCAGCCCGGGCCGTCTCGGGCCCTTGACTGATTCACCCCTCCACTTT
D: .
J: TRBJ1-6
V: TRBV5-1
size: .

CDR3: CASRPGGGGNQPQHF
DNA: TGTGCCAGCAGACCCGGGGGAGGGGGTAATCAGCCCCAGCATTTT
D: .
J: TRBJ1-5
V: TRBV27
size: .

CDR3: CAWSETVYEQFF
DNA: TGTGCCTGGAGTGAAACAGTTTACGAGCAGTTCTTC
D: .
J: TRBJ2-1
V: TRBV30
size: .

CDR3: CASRTPGGGNIQYF
DNA: TGTGCCAGCAGGACACCAGGGGGAGGAAACATTCAGTACTTC
D: .
J: TRBJ2-4
V: TRBV6-5
size: .